A few counts support the clone carrying this T cell receptor (beta chain). Its antigen is not identified. The data originate from a study of CD8+CD57+ T cells in acquired aplastic anemia. Study in general: The average for DNA from sorted CD4+ and CD8+ cells was around 3.5 ug. The study's findings and limits: Significance was not reached for CD8+ Simpson's diversity between patients and controls.

Patients included in sequencing had previously demonstrated CD8+CD57+ cell expansion by flow cytometry. The study sampled blood from patients who had received no therapy. TCR beta VDJ and CDR3 were profiled, and genomic DNA was the template. TCRdb called the reads again in MiXCR, with one record for every CDR3 protein. The sample records 200,000 to 250,000 distinct CDR3 sequences, 65% being singletons. V was clipped by 2 bases and J by 1 base; unmatched bases: 6. The V gene's germline CDR1 is SGHTA and CDR2 FQGNSA. The CDR3 spans 18 residues. Sequenced material: sorted CD4+, CD8+, or CD8+CD57+ T cells (not recorded which) from PBMCs. The chain joins TRBV7-2 to TRBJ2-5, with 14 nucleotides matching TRBD2. The receptor's source is a human donor with aplastic anemia. For the CDR3, the DNA is TGTGCCAGCAGCTTATCGGGACTAGCGGGGGCGACCCAAGAGACCCAGTACTTC. Translation gives CASSLSGLAGATQETQYF.